A single sample is the source of the 10 T cell receptor beta chains below, sequenced in a study of cytomegalovirus exposure and HLA in healthy donors. It was with 60 Vbeta and 13 Jbeta primers that the PCR ran. Generated by immunoSEQ multiplex PCR, the TCRdb table keeps only in-frame clones and is missing some. Of about 77,000 clones in the sample, about 71% are singletons; the top ten hold 5.5% to 8.5%. Sequencing used PBMCs. The receptors were gathered from a woman in her thirties or forties in good health and CMV-seronegative.

This clone was seen only a few times. The V and J genes are TRBV6-5 and TRBJ2-2; 9 nucleotides match TRBD1. In germline, CDR1 is MNHEY, CDR2 SVGAGI. The CDR3 consists of 16 residues. Unmatched junction bases numbered 2, after V lost 0 bases and J lost 3 bases. Here the CDR3 reads CASSYSGTGYTGELFF. The CDR3 DNA reads as TGTGCCAGCAGTTACTCGGGGACAGGGTACACCGGGGAGCTGTTTTTT.

This chain uses TRBV6-5 with TRBJ1-1, with 7 nucleotides matching TRBD1. CDR3 length: 14 residues. Trimming cost V 6 bases and J 11 bases; bases outside gene matches: 15. Per the germline V gene, CDR1 is MNHEY and CDR2 is SVGAGI. The CDR3 reads CASSNFVQGIGAFF. The CDR3 bases are TGTGCCAGCAGCAACTTTGTACAGGGGATTGGGGCTTTCTTT.

This clone was found once. The chain joins TRBV2 to TRBJ2-3; D perhaps matches TRBD1 (6 bases). Trimming stripped 1 base from V and 6 bases from J, with 17 bases between. This CDR3 contains 16 residues. Germline V CDR1 and CDR2: SNHLY, FYNNEI. The DNA for the CDR3 is TGTGCCAGCAGTGAAGTTAGGCCAGGGGCGAGGGATACGCAGTATTTT. It translates to CASSEVRPGARDTQYF.

This clone has more than one count but fewer than ten. This chain uses TRBV5-1 with TRBJ2-3; 14 bases line up with TRBD2. Germline-derived CDR1 and CDR2 are SGHRS and YFSETQ. This CDR3 spans 18 amino acids. Trimming cost V 3 bases and J 2 bases; bases outside gene matches: 8. The CDR3 loop reads CASSSVGLAGGPTDTQYF. For the CDR3, the DNA is TGCGCCAGCAGCTCGGTAGGACTAGCGGGGGGTCCCACAGATACGCAGTATTTT.

The chain uses TRBV27 and TRBJ2-1; possibly TRBD1 for D (6 bases). The CDR3 covers 11 residues. V was pared by 2 bases and J by 10 bases, with 6 bases between. CDR1 and CDR2 (germline): MNHEY, SMNVEV (reference sequence). CDR3 in DNA: TGTGCCAGCAGTTTAGGGACAGAGCAGTTCTTC. As protein: CASSLGTEQFF.

This chain links TRBV14 with TRBJ1-1, with D possibly matching TRBD1 (5 bases). Trimming cost V 0 bases and J 8 bases, with 16 bases left between them. Germline CDR1 reads SGHDN; CDR2 reads FVKESK. The CDR3 length is 15 residues. The CDR3 protein is CASSQEPGGLTEAFF. The CDR3, as DNA: TGTGCCAGCAGCCAAGAACCGGGGGGACTAACCGAAGCTTTCTTT.

The chain couples TRBV2 to TRBJ1-5; weak D call: TRBD1 (5 bases). The CDR3 is 18 residues long. Germline V CDR1 and CDR2: SNHLY, FYNNEI. V dropped 0 bases and J dropped 2 bases, with 17 bases sitting between them. The CDR3 protein is CASSEALAGGVGNQPQHF. Here the CDR3 DNA reads TGTGCCAGCAGTGAAGCGCTGGCAGGAGGGGTAGGCAATCAGCCCCAGCATTTT.

V gene TRBV5-1 combines with J gene TRBJ1-4; 7 nucleotides match TRBD1. The CDR3 contains 15 residues. V lost 5 bases to trimming and J lost 3 bases; unmatched junction nucleotides: 7. Looked up from germline, CDR1 is SGHRS and CDR2 is YFSETQ. The CDR3 is CASRQTGSPNEKLFF. As DNA, the CDR3 is TGCGCCAGCAGACAGACAGGGTCCCCTAATGAAAAACTGTTTTTT.

The chain is built from TRBV2 and TRBJ2-7; weak D call: TRBD2 (6 bases). The germline V gene has CDR1 SNHLY and CDR2 FYNNEI. The CDR3 is 16 residues long. With 3 bases removed from V and 0 bases from J, the gap between germline ends came to 15 bases. The DNA for the CDR3 is TGTGCCAGCAGTGAGACGTTAAAGCGGGCCTCCTACGAGCAGTACTTC. It specifies CASSETLKRASYEQYF.

This chain joins TRBV11-3 and TRBJ2-1; 10 nucleotides agree with TRBD2. With V trimmed by 4 bases and J by 2 bases, 2 bases remained unmatched. Germline V gene data show CDR1 as SGHNT and CDR2 as YENEEA. The CDR3 runs 15 residues. The CDR3 loop reads CASSYTSGTYNEQFF. In DNA form, the CDR3 reads TGTGCCAGCAGCTACACTAGCGGGACCTACAATGAGCAGTTCTTC.